A selection of T cell receptor beta chains follows, all from one sample in a study of cytomegalovirus exposure and HLA in healthy donors. Sequenced by immunoSEQ multiplex PCR; TCRdb stores in-frame clones only, minus some. The sample has a few hundred thousand clones; 80% to 90% are singletons. The sample comprised PBMCs. The receptors originated from a woman under 30 in good health and CMV-seronegative. The CDR3 runs from the conserved cysteine through the conserved F or W. The D gene is left open where the match is weak. Some rows have no size entry. The others give once, few or many, or a class for an expanded clone.

cdr3_nt: TGTGCCAGCAGCATCCCGGGAACAAAAGCTTTCTTT; cdr3_aa: CASSIPGTKAFF; clone_size: .; v_call: TRBV28; d_call: .; j_call: TRBJ1-1
cdr3_nt: TGCAGTGCGCAGGGGAACTATGGCTACACCTTC; cdr3_aa: CSAQGNYGYTF; clone_size: .; v_call: TRBV20-1; d_call: .; j_call: TRBJ1-2
cdr3_nt: TGTGCCAGCAGCTTAGAGGGAGGGGCGGTATCTGAAGCTTTCTTT; cdr3_aa: CASSLEGGAVSEAFF; clone_size: .; v_call: TRBV7-2; d_call: .; j_call: TRBJ1-1
cdr3_nt: TGCGCCAGCAGCCAAGATTTTGCGGGAGCGTCGGAAGAGACCCAGTACTTC; cdr3_aa: CASSQDFAGASEETQYF; clone_size: once; v_call: TRBV4-3; d_call: TRBD2; j_call: TRBJ2-5
cdr3_nt: TGTGCCAGCAGTAAGGGGGGGAGGAGTTCACTTAATGAAAAACTGTTTTTT; cdr3_aa: CASSKGGRSSLNEKLFF; clone_size: .; v_call: TRBV2; d_call: .; j_call: TRBJ1-4
cdr3_nt: TGTGCCAGCTCACCAGGGGACATTGGGCTGCTCACTGAAGCTTTCTTT; cdr3_aa: CASSPGDIGLLTEAFF; clone_size: .; v_call: TRBV18; d_call: .; j_call: TRBJ1-1
cdr3_nt: TGTGCCAGCCGACGGACTCCCGAGCAGTACTTC; cdr3_aa: CASRRTPEQYF; clone_size: .; v_call: TRBV6-5; d_call: .; j_call: TRBJ2-7
cdr3_nt: TGTGCCAGCAGCGTAGGTGGGGGAGGGCCCACAGATACGCAGTATTTT; cdr3_aa: CASSVGGGGPTDTQYF; clone_size: .; v_call: TRBV9; d_call: TRBD2; j_call: TRBJ2-3
cdr3_nt: TGTGCCAGCAGGGGCGGACTAGCGCTATACAATGAGCAGTTCTTC; cdr3_aa: CASRGGLALYNEQFF; clone_size: .; v_call: TRBV28; d_call: TRBD2; j_call: TRBJ2-1
cdr3_nt: TGTGCCAGCAGCTTGCTCCCGCCTAGCGGGACTTCCTACGAGCAGTACTTC; cdr3_aa: CASSLLPPSGTSYEQYF; clone_size: .; v_call: TRBV5-5; d_call: TRBD2; j_call: TRBJ2-7
cdr3_nt: TGTGCCAGCAGCCCAACCTCAAGAGGGACTGAAGCTTTCTTT; cdr3_aa: CASSPTSRGTEAFF; clone_size: .; v_call: TRBV9; d_call: .; j_call: TRBJ1-1
cdr3_nt: TGTGCCAGCAGTGAAGGTGCGGGTGCGGGGTACGAGCAGTACTTC; cdr3_aa: CASSEGAGAGYEQYF; clone_size: .; v_call: TRBV2; d_call: .; j_call: TRBJ2-7
cdr3_nt: TGTGCCAGCAGCCCATGGGCCATGAATCAGCCCCAGCATTTT; cdr3_aa: CASSPWAMNQPQHF; clone_size: .; v_call: TRBV28; d_call: .; j_call: TRBJ1-5
cdr3_nt: TGCGCCAGCAGCCAAGGGTGGGACAAAGGTGAAGCTTTCTTT; cdr3_aa: CASSQGWDKGEAFF; clone_size: .; v_call: TRBV5-1; d_call: .; j_call: TRBJ1-1
cdr3_nt: TGTGCCAGCAGTATCGCGAGAGCCCGAATGAACACTGAAGCTTTCTTT; cdr3_aa: CASSIARARMNTEAFF; clone_size: .; v_call: TRBV28; d_call: .; j_call: TRBJ1-1
cdr3_nt: TGTGCCAGCAGCCAAGATGGATCAGCGGGGCAAGAGACCCAGTACTTC; cdr3_aa: CASSQDGSAGQETQYF; clone_size: .; v_call: TRBV4-2; d_call: TRBD2; j_call: TRBJ2-5
cdr3_nt: TGCGCCAGCAGCCAGGAACAGGGAAACAACTATGGCTACACCTTC; cdr3_aa: CASSQEQGNNYGYTF; clone_size: .; v_call: TRBV4-3; d_call: .; j_call: TRBJ1-2
cdr3_nt: TGTGCCAGCAGCTACAGGGGCCCCTACGAGCAGTACTTC; cdr3_aa: CASSYRGPYEQYF; clone_size: few; v_call: TRBV27; d_call: TRBD1; j_call: TRBJ2-7
cdr3_nt: TGTGCCAGCACTAGACAGGGGGCGTTGAATGAGCAGTTCTTC; cdr3_aa: CASTRQGALNEQFF; clone_size: .; v_call: TRBV27; d_call: TRBD1; j_call: TRBJ2-1
cdr3_nt: TGTGCCAGCAGCTTAAGCGGATCCTTTCTCTACGAGCAGTACTTC; cdr3_aa: CASSLSGSFLYEQYF; clone_size: .; v_call: TRBV5-4; d_call: .; j_call: TRBJ2-7
cdr3_nt: TGCGCCAGCAGCTTGGCCGTCAGTACAGGGGGGTATGGCTACACCTTC; cdr3_aa: CASSLAVSTGGYGYTF; clone_size: .; v_call: TRBV5-1; d_call: TRBD1; j_call: TRBJ1-2
cdr3_nt: TGTGCCAGCACCGTCTCAGGGGGCAAAAACATTCAGTACTTC; cdr3_aa: CASTVSGGKNIQYF; clone_size: .; v_call: TRBV7-2; d_call: TRBD1; j_call: TRBJ2-4
cdr3_nt: TGCAGCGTTGATGGGTATGGGGCGGGAGGCCCCTACGAGCAGTACTTC; cdr3_aa: CSVDGYGAGGPYEQYF; clone_size: .; v_call: TRBV29-1; d_call: TRBD2; j_call: TRBJ2-7
cdr3_nt: TGTGCCAGCAGGACGGGGTCCCGGGAGACCCAGTACTTC; cdr3_aa: CASRTGSRETQYF; clone_size: .; v_call: TRBV28; d_call: .; j_call: TRBJ2-5
cdr3_nt: TGTGCCAGCAGTGGGGAGGGAGATAGCAATCAGCCCCAGCATTTT; cdr3_aa: CASSGEGDSNQPQHF; clone_size: few; v_call: TRBV2; d_call: .; j_call: TRBJ1-5
cdr3_nt: TGTGCCAGCAGCTCGAGCGGGGCTTACAATGAGCAGTTCTTC; cdr3_aa: CASSSSGAYNEQFF; clone_size: .; v_call: TRBV11-2; d_call: TRBD2; j_call: TRBJ2-1
cdr3_nt: TGTGCCAGCAGTTTGCGGGGGGAGACTTACGAGCAGTACTTC; cdr3_aa: CASSLRGETYEQYF; clone_size: .; v_call: TRBV28; d_call: TRBD2; j_call: TRBJ2-7
cdr3_nt: TGTGCCAGCTCACCTACAACGGGAGCTACGGGGAATGAGCAGTTCTTC; cdr3_aa: CASSPTTGATGNEQFF; clone_size: .; v_call: TRBV18; d_call: .; j_call: TRBJ2-1
cdr3_nt: TGTGCCAGCAGCCCTCCAGGACAGGTATACAATGAGCAGTTCTTC; cdr3_aa: CASSPPGQVYNEQFF; clone_size: .; v_call: TRBV25-1; d_call: TRBD1; j_call: TRBJ2-1
cdr3_nt: TGTGCCAGCAGCCGGACAGAAGGCAATGAGCAGTTCTTC; cdr3_aa: CASSRTEGNEQFF; clone_size: .; v_call: TRBV5-4; d_call: .; j_call: TRBJ2-1
cdr3_nt: TGTGCCAGCAGCAAGGGGACTGGGGCCAACGTCCTGACTTTC; cdr3_aa: CASSKGTGANVLTF; clone_size: .; v_call: TRBV11-3; d_call: .; j_call: TRBJ2-6
cdr3_nt: TGTGCCAGCAGCGTAGCCAGCGGGATTACAAATGAGCAGTTCTTC; cdr3_aa: CASSVASGITNEQFF; clone_size: .; v_call: TRBV9; d_call: TRBD2; j_call: TRBJ2-1
cdr3_nt: TGTGCCAGCAGCCAAGAAGAGAGGGCAGCCCTCGAGCAGTACTTC; cdr3_aa: CASSQEERAALEQYF; clone_size: .; v_call: TRBV4-2; d_call: .; j_call: TRBJ2-7
cdr3_nt: TGCGCCAGCAGGCTAGCGGGAGGGTCCTCCTACGAGCAGTACTTC; cdr3_aa: CASRLAGGSSYEQYF; clone_size: .; v_call: TRBV10-1; d_call: TRBD2; j_call: TRBJ2-7
cdr3_nt: TGTGCCTGGAGCTCTATTAACGGGGCAGATACGCAGTATTTT; cdr3_aa: CAWSSINGADTQYF; clone_size: .; v_call: TRBV30; d_call: .; j_call: TRBJ2-3
cdr3_nt: TGCGCCAGCAGCCAAGACCCAGGGGCCAAAGAGACCCAGTACTTC; cdr3_aa: CASSQDPGAKETQYF; clone_size: .; v_call: TRBV4-3; d_call: .; j_call: TRBJ2-5
cdr3_nt: TGTGCCAGCAGTCCCGGACTAGCGGGAGTTTACGAGCAGTACTTC; cdr3_aa: CASSPGLAGVYEQYF; clone_size: .; v_call: TRBV6-5; d_call: TRBD2; j_call: TRBJ2-7
cdr3_nt: TGTGCCAGCAGCCCCAGGACAGGGAACACTGAAGCTTTCTTT; cdr3_aa: CASSPRTGNTEAFF; clone_size: .; v_call: TRBV2; d_call: TRBD1; j_call: TRBJ1-1
cdr3_nt: TGTGCCACCAGCAGAGGGGTAATATCGACTAGCTCCTCTGGCGAGCAGTACTTC; cdr3_aa: CATSRGVISTSSSGEQYF; clone_size: .; v_call: TRBV15; d_call: TRBD2; j_call: TRBJ2-7
cdr3_nt: TGTGCCAGCAGTGAGTCAGTGAGCAATCAGCCCCAGCATTTT; cdr3_aa: CASSESVSNQPQHF; clone_size: .; v_call: TRBV2; d_call: .; j_call: TRBJ1-5
cdr3_nt: TGCGCCAGCAGCTATCCAGGGGTAGGGGAGACCCAGTACTTC; cdr3_aa: CASSYPGVGETQYF; clone_size: .; v_call: TRBV5-1; d_call: .; j_call: TRBJ2-5
cdr3_nt: TGCAGCGTCAGGGGAGTGGCCAGCACTGAAGCTTTCTTT; cdr3_aa: CSVRGVASTEAFF; clone_size: .; v_call: TRBV29-1; d_call: .; j_call: TRBJ1-1
cdr3_nt: TGTGCCAGCAGCTTAGGGACATCAACCGGGGAGCTGTTTTTT; cdr3_aa: CASSLGTSTGELFF; clone_size: .; v_call: TRBV7-2; d_call: .; j_call: TRBJ2-2
cdr3_nt: TGCGCCAGCAGCCAGGGCAACAGCAAGCAGTTCTTC; cdr3_aa: CASSQGNSKQFF; clone_size: once; v_call: TRBV4-1; d_call: .; j_call: TRBJ2-1
cdr3_nt: TGTGCCAGCCGTGAACTGGGGGCGGGCTACGAGCAGTACTTC; cdr3_aa: CASRELGAGYEQYF; clone_size: .; v_call: TRBV28; d_call: .; j_call: TRBJ2-7
cdr3_nt: TGTGCCAGCAGCCCCCATCGGGGGACTGAAGCTTTCTTT; cdr3_aa: CASSPHRGTEAFF; clone_size: .; v_call: TRBV27; d_call: .; j_call: TRBJ1-1
cdr3_nt: TGTGCTAGTGGTTTGTTTCCGGGGAACAATGAGCAGTTCTTC; cdr3_aa: CASGLFPGNNEQFF; clone_size: .; v_call: TRBV12-5; d_call: .; j_call: TRBJ2-1
cdr3_nt: TGTGCCAGCAGAGCCCGGACAGCCGAGGGGCCCCAGCATTTT; cdr3_aa: CASRARTAEGPQHF; clone_size: .; v_call: TRBV2; d_call: .; j_call: TRBJ1-5
cdr3_nt: TGTGCCAGCAGAGGGACAGCCAACACTGAAGCTTTCTTT; cdr3_aa: CASRGTANTEAFF; clone_size: .; v_call: TRBV6-5; d_call: TRBD1; j_call: TRBJ1-1